The next 28 T cell receptor beta chains were all read from a single sample in a study of blood T cell repertoires in COVID-19. Sequencing was performed with immunoSEQ multiplex PCR; in TCRdb, only in-frame clones are kept and a portion is missing. Of almost 90,000 clones listed, around 90% are singletons. Sample: peripheral blood. The receptors originated from an elderly man with acute or convalescent COVID-19.

J is TRBJ2-2 and V is TRBV4-3; 9 nucleotides line up with TRBD2. J gave up 5 bases and V 0 bases, and 7 bases lay outside the gene matches. The CDR3 spans 17 residues. Germline CDR1 reads LGHNA; CDR2 reads YSLEER. CDR3: CASSQDRNSGRTGELFF. CDR3 in DNA: TGCGCCAGCAGCCAAGATCGGAATAGCGGGAGAACCGGGGAGCTGTTTTTT.

In this sample, this clone turned up once. The rearrangement links TRBV6-5 to TRBJ1-6; TRBD1 might be the D (5 bases). This CDR3 region has 15 residues. Germline V gives CDR1 MNHEY, CDR2 SVGAGI. V was cut by 2 bases and J by 10 bases, with 15 bases left in between. The CDR3 loop is CASSYLGGNLSPLHF. For the CDR3, the DNA is TGTGCCAGCAGTTACCTCGGGGGGAATTTATCACCCCTCCACTTT.

The rearrangement links TRBV7-3 to TRBJ1-4; tentative D call: TRBD1 (6 bases). Germline CDR1 reads SGHTA; CDR2 reads FQGTGA. This CDR3 comprises 15 residues. V shed 0 bases and J shed 3 bases, with 8 bases lying between them. In DNA form, the CDR3 reads TGTGCCAGCAGCTTAACCGGGACACCTAATGAAAAACTGTTTTTT. Its protein is CASSLTGTPNEKLFF.

The rearrangement joins TRBV6-5 to TRBJ1-1, with TRBD1 matching over 11 bases. Looked up from germline, CDR1 is MNHEY and CDR2 is SVGAGI. Trimming cost V 2 bases and J 3 bases; bases outside gene matches: 2. The CDR3 length is 15 residues. CDR3 protein: CASSYAGQGDTEAFF. The CDR3 DNA reads as TGTGCCAGCAGTTACGCGGGACAGGGGGACACTGAAGCTTTCTTT.

The J gene is TRBJ2-3, the V gene TRBV9; 7 bases are shared with TRBD1. Losses at the gene ends were 2 bases for V and 6 bases for J; bases not matched to a gene: 12. Germline CDR1 is SGDLS and CDR2 is YYNGEE. The CDR3 spans 16 residues. CDR3 protein: CASSVLTGVSVDTQYF. DNA for the CDR3: TGTGCCAGCAGCGTTCTTACAGGGGTATCGGTCGATACGCAGTATTTT.

J is TRBJ1-5 and V is TRBV18; D is uncertain. CDR1 KGHSH and CDR2 LQKENI come from the germline V gene. Trimming left V 5 bases short and J 5 bases short, with 7 bases between. The CDR3 covers 12 residues. The CDR3 loop reads CASSEGYQPQHF. The CDR3 DNA sequence: TGTGCCAGCTCAGAGGGTTATCAGCCCCAGCATTTT.

The sample holds a few counts of this clone. The chain uses TRBV28 and TRBJ1-2; TRBD1 matches 7 bases. Germline-derived CDR1 and CDR2 are MDHEN and SYDVKM. This CDR3 region has 14 residues. Losses at the gene ends were 1 base for V and 4 bases for J; bases not matched to a gene: 3. CDR3 sequence reads: CASSLLRQGYGYTF. CDR3 DNA: TGTGCCAGCAGTTTATTAAGACAGGGCTATGGCTACACCTTC.

The sample holds one count of this clone. The chain carries TRBV3-1 (or the pseudogene TRBV3-2) and TRBJ1-1; D is ambiguous. Per germline, CDR1 LGHDT and CDR2 YNNKEL (reference sequence). The CDR3 totals 15 residues. Trimming took 1 base from V and 3 from J, leaving 12 bases between them. CDR3 protein: CASSQGSIRYTEAFF. The CDR3 DNA is TGTGCCAGCAGCCAAGGATCGATCCGGTACACTGAAGCTTTCTTT.

This chain connects TRBV3-1 (or the pseudogene TRBV3-2) to TRBJ2-3; 7 bases align to TRBD2. There are 14 residues in the CDR3. CDR1 is LGHDT and CDR2 is YNNKEL in the germline V gene (reference sequence). With 4 bases clipped from V and 4 bases from J, the junction kept 5 bases outside the gene matches. The CDR3 DNA reads TGTGCCAGCAGCCCGGGACTACTGGCAGATACGCAGTATTTT. Encoded protein: CASSPGLLADTQYF.

V and J are TRBV6-5 and TRBJ2-7; 9 nucleotides line up with TRBD2. Germline V gives CDR1 MNHEY, CDR2 SVGAGI. The CDR3 consists of 14 residues. CDR3 amino acids: CAGAVTSGAQEQYF. CDR3 nucleotides: TGTGCAGGGGCAGTGACTAGCGGCGCTCAAGAGCAGTACTTC.

This clone occurred once. The chain combines TRBV6-2 or TRBV6-3 with TRBJ1-1; D is uncertain. This CDR3 is 16 amino acids long. Germline CDR1 MNHEY, CDR2 SVGEGT. Trimming removed 3 bases at V and 1 base at J, with 15 bases between. The CDR3 nucleotides read TGTGCCAGCAGTTATGGCCCCCCATTTGGGAACACTGAAGCTTTCTTT. As protein: CASSYGPPFGNTEAFF.

V and J are TRBV28 and TRBJ2-5, with D maybe TRBD2 (6 bases). The CDR3 has 16 amino acids. Germline values: CDR1 MDHEN, CDR2 SYDVKM. V was trimmed by 2 bases and J by 10 bases, leaving 23 bases between them. The CDR3 nucleotides are TGTGCCAGCAGTTTAAATCTAGCGATTCCCCCTCGGGGCCAGTACTTC. Translating it yields CASSLNLAIPPRGQYF.

V is TRBV18 and J is TRBJ1-1; D perhaps matches TRBD1 (5 bases). V lost 1 base and J 0 bases, leaving 9 bases between the germline ends. Germline V lookup: CDR1 KGHSH, CDR2 LQKENI. The CDR3 has 15 residues. This CDR3 is CASSPLDTMNTEAFF. CDR3 nucleotide sequence: TGTGCCAGCTCACCACTGGACACCATGAACACTGAAGCTTTCTTT.

The genes are TRBV11-1 and TRBJ1-1, with a weak D call TRBD1 (5 bases). Germline lookup yields CDR1 SGHAT and CDR2 FQDESV (reference sequence). Trimming cost V 5 bases and J 5 bases, with 15 bases left between them. The CDR3 is made up of 14 amino acids. The chain's CDR3 is CASSASQGGTEAFF. CDR3 DNA sequence: TGTGCCAGCAGCGCGTCTCAGGGCGGTACTGAAGCTTTCTTT.

The rearrangement uses TRBV19 and TRBJ1-2, with a weak D call TRBD1 (5 bases). Trimming removed 7 bases at V and 1 base at J, with 16 bases between. Per germline, CDR1 LNHDA and CDR2 SQIVND (reference sequence). The CDR3 consists of 15 residues. The CDR3 nucleotides are TGTGCCAGTACCCGAGGGGCAGCGGGTAACTATGGCTACACCTTC. Translated: CASTRGAAGNYGYTF.

The J gene is TRBJ2-4, the V gene TRBV20-1; D is perhaps TRBD2 (7 bases). The CDR3 length is 13 residues. Germline assignment: CDR1 DFQATT and CDR2 SNEGSKA (reference sequence). V was trimmed by 3 bases and J by 7 bases, leaving 13 bases between them. This CDR3 is CSASEGGTNIQYF. DNA of the CDR3: TGCAGTGCTAGTGAGGGGGGGACGAACATTCAGTACTTC.

V and J are TRBV11-3 and TRBJ2-1, with TRBD2 matching over 10 bases. CDR3 length: 16 amino acids. V lost 1 base, J lost 7 bases, and 7 bases stayed unmatched. The germline V gene encodes CDR1 SGHNT and CDR2 YENEEA. CDR3 amino acids: CASSLGASGGRNEQFF. CDR3 DNA sequence: TGTGCCAGCAGCTTAGGGGCTAGCGGGGGTAGGAATGAGCAGTTCTTC.

The V gene is TRBV19, the J gene TRBJ2-6, with D hard to call. CDR3 size: 15 residues. V was clipped by 3 bases and J by 2 bases, with 8 bases between them. Per the germline V gene, CDR1 is LNHDA and CDR2 is SQIVND (reference sequence). The CDR3 spells CASSMAVTGANVLTF. CDR3 bases: TGTGCCAGTAGTATGGCAGTAACTGGGGCCAACGTCCTGACTTTC.

The chain carries TRBV11-2 and TRBJ1-2; D gene uncertain. This CDR3 contains 16 residues. The V end lost 3 bases, the J end lost 7 bases, and 21 bases lay between the germline ends. The germline gives CDR1 SGHAT, CDR2 FQNNGV. In DNA form, the CDR3 reads TGTGCCAGCAGCTTTTTCCGGGGAGCGGGGTCCCCTGGCTACACCTTC. The encoded protein is CASSFFRGAGSPGYTF.

The gene calls are TRBV5-1 and TRBJ2-3, with D perhaps TRBD2 (7 bases). The CDR3 has 16 amino acids. Trimming took off 4 bases at V and 5 bases at J, with 20 bases between the two ends. Germline CDR1 and CDR2: SGHRS and YFSETQ. CDR3 protein: CASSQTDRGAGDTQYF. The CDR3 coding sequence is TGCGCCAGCAGCCAGACTGACCGGGGGGCGGGAGATACGCAGTATTTT.

This chain links TRBV4-2 with TRBJ1-1; the D is unclear. The CDR3 extends over 16 amino acids. The V end was cut by 1 base, the J end by 0 bases, with 12 bases between. The germline V gene encodes CDR1 LGHNA and CDR2 YNFKEQ. In DNA form, the CDR3 reads TGTGCCAGCAGCCAAGGTTTGACCGGGATGAACACTGAAGCTTTCTTT. It codes for CASSQGLTGMNTEAFF.

The CDR3 protein is CASSFTGLSYNSPLHF. Written as DNA, the CDR3 is TGCGCCAGCAGCTTCACAGGCCTCTCCTATAATTCACCCCTCCACTTT. This chain joins TRBV5-1 and TRBJ1-6, with D possibly matching TRBD1 (5 bases). V lost 2 bases and J 0 bases, leaving 9 bases between the germline ends. This CDR3 has 16 amino acids. Germline loops: CDR1 SGHRS, CDR2 YFSETQ.

The rearrangement uses TRBV27 and TRBJ1-1, with 7 bases identical to TRBD1. Germline lookup yields CDR1 MNHEY and CDR2 SMNVEV (reference sequence). This CDR3 has 14 amino acids. J lost 5 bases, V lost 5 bases, and 8 bases had no gene match. The CDR3 DNA reads TGTGCCAGCAGTCACCGGGACAGAAGGACTGAAGCTTTCTTT. Protein product: CASSHRDRRTEAFF.

The rearrangement joins TRBV10-3 to TRBJ1-4, with TRBD1 identical over 9 bases. Trimming removed 0 bases from V and 7 bases from J; junction bases left unmatched: 3. Germline-derived CDR1 and CDR2 are ENHRY and SYGVKD. This CDR3 region has 15 residues. CDR3 in DNA: TGTGCCATCAGTGAGTCGATGGGACAGGGTGAAAAACTGTTTTTT. Protein: CAISESMGQGEKLFF.

The chain carries TRBV19 and TRBJ2-2; maybe TRBD1 (6 bases). The CDR3 runs to 15 residues. CDR1 LNHDA and CDR2 SQIVND come from the germline V gene (reference sequence). V lost 0 bases to trimming and J lost 5 bases, with 10 bases between them. CDR3 sequence (DNA): TGTGCCAGTAGTATAGAGAACAGGGAGACCGGGGAGCTGTTTTTT. Translated: CASSIENRETGELFF.

The chain recombines TRBV5-1 with TRBJ2-2; tentative D call: TRBD1 (6 bases). CDR3 length equals 15 residues. Germline loops: CDR1 SGHRS, CDR2 YFSETQ. The germline V and J ends were trimmed by 0 bases and 7 bases, with 13 bases remaining between them. In DNA form, the CDR3 reads TGCGCCAGCAGCTTGGCGGCAGGGGCGGACGGGGAGCTGTTTTTT. This encodes CASSLAAGADGELFF.

This chain connects TRBV24-1 to TRBJ1-2, with 7 bases fitting TRBD1. The germline V gene encodes CDR1 KGHDR and CDR2 SFDVKD. The V segment lost 9 bases and the J segment 9 bases; nucleotides outside the gene matches: 12. The CDR3 is 13 residues long. The CDR3 sequence is CATRPGQGGRYTF. CDR3 coding DNA: TGTGCCACCCGCCCGGGGCAGGGGGGCCGCTACACCTTC.

This chain connects TRBV10-1 to TRBJ1-5, with no clear D. The CDR3 is 16 amino acids. The germline gives CDR1 WNHNN, CDR2 SYGVQD (reference sequence). Trimming removed 0 bases at V and 2 bases at J, with 11 bases between. The CDR3 region is CASSESAADRNQPQHF. CDR3 bases: TGCGCCAGCAGTGAGTCGGCGGCAGATCGCAATCAGCCCCAGCATTTT.